This T cell receptor beta chain was documented in a study of T cell clonality in common variable immunodeficiency. Generated by immunoSEQ multiplex PCR, the TCRdb table keeps only in-frame clones and is missing some. Singletons are absent from the sample, which has about 45,000 clones. Overall study results and limits: In common variable immunodeficiency, TCR beta chains reportedly carried fewer deletions and N-nucleotide insertions. CVID subjects shared fewer TCRbeta clones than healthy controls did.

This clone was observed at least ten times. Its antigen is undetermined. The sequenced fragment ends 3 residues before the CDR3 boundary, so the rest is inferred from the germline J gene. CDR3 size: 15 residues. Germline V gives CDR1 DFQATT, CDR2 SNEGSKA (reference sequence). This rearrangement joins TRBV20-1 to TRBJ1-2; 9 bases map to TRBD1. The specimen sequenced was peripheral blood mononuclear cells. This TCR derives from a person aged 18 to 69 in good health. The CDR3 bases that were read are TGCAGTGCTAGGGACCGGACAGGGGCGACCTTCGGC. It codes for CSARDRTGATFG. The whole CDR3 protein is CSARDRTGATFGYTF.